Listed below are T cell receptor beta chains from one sample, sequenced in a study of identical twins. One entry per CDR3 protein, called by TCRdb with MiXCR from the 5' RACE reads. The table has hundreds of thousands of distinct CDR3 sequences, around 7.4% seen once; the top ten hold roughly 1.6%. The same sample was also used in a study of yellow fever vaccine responses in identical twins.

The sequenced sample was PBMCs. These receptors were obtained from a woman under 30 in good health. CDR3s include the opening cysteine and the closing phenylalanine or tryptophan. Fields, in order: clone size, J gene, D gene, V gene, CDR3 DNA, CDR3 protein. The D gene is left open where the match is weak. Some rows have no size entry. The others give once, few or many, or a class for an expanded clone.

clone_size: many; j_call: TRBJ2-7; d_call: NA; v_call: TRBV7-2; cdr3_nt: TGTGCCAGCACTCGAGGCCCCGAGCAGTACTTC; cdr3_aa: CASTRGPEQYF
clone_size: few; j_call: TRBJ1-1; d_call: NA; v_call: TRBV2; cdr3_nt: TGTGCCAGCAGCTCAGGAATTACTGAAGCTTTCTTT; cdr3_aa: CASSSGITEAFF
clone_size: NA; j_call: TRBJ2-2; d_call: NA; v_call: TRBV12-5; cdr3_nt: TGTGCTAGTGGTCGCAGGGACAAGAACACCGGGGAGCTGTTTTTT; cdr3_aa: CASGRRDKNTGELFF
clone_size: many; j_call: TRBJ2-2; d_call: NA; v_call: TRBV6-1; cdr3_nt: TGTGCCAGCAGTAAGCAGAACACCGGGGAGCTGTTTTTT; cdr3_aa: CASSKQNTGELFF
clone_size: NA; j_call: TRBJ2-1; d_call: NA; v_call: TRBV15; cdr3_nt: TGTGCCACCGGAGACAGTGCCTACAATGAGCAGTTCTTC; cdr3_aa: CATGDSAYNEQFF
clone_size: many; j_call: TRBJ2-3; d_call: NA; v_call: TRBV12-3/TRBV12-4; cdr3_nt: TGTGCCAGCAGTCCTACTTGGGCAGGGGTCGATACGCAGTATTTT; cdr3_aa: CASSPTWAGVDTQYF
clone_size: many; j_call: TRBJ2-4; d_call: TRBD2; v_call: TRBV12-3/TRBV12-4; cdr3_nt: TGTGCCAGCATCCCTAGCGGGGGGGTAAGGGACATTCAGTACTTC; cdr3_aa: CASIPSGGVRDIQYF
clone_size: NA; j_call: TRBJ1-2; d_call: NA; v_call: TRBV2; cdr3_nt: TGTGCCAGCAGTGAAGGGGTTTTGAAATTTTCAAATGGCTACACCTTC; cdr3_aa: CASSEGVLKFSNGYTF
clone_size: NA; j_call: TRBJ2-7; d_call: NA; v_call: TRBV6-5; cdr3_nt: TGTGCCAGCAGTTCCTTAAGATATTCAGAAGAGCAGTACTTC; cdr3_aa: CASSSLRYSEEQYF
clone_size: many; j_call: TRBJ1-2; d_call: NA; v_call: TRBV5-1; cdr3_nt: TGCGCCAGCAGCAAGGAAGGTGAATATGGCTACACCTTC; cdr3_aa: CASSKEGEYGYTF
clone_size: many; j_call: TRBJ2-7; d_call: TRBD2; v_call: TRBV4-1; cdr3_nt: TGCGCCAGCAGCCAAGGACTAGCGGGAGGATTCTCCTACGAGCAGTACTTC; cdr3_aa: CASSQGLAGGFSYEQYF
clone_size: many; j_call: TRBJ1-2; d_call: NA; v_call: TRBV20-1; cdr3_nt: TGCAGTGCTAAAGAGGGGGTTGGGACAAACTATGGCTACACCTTC; cdr3_aa: CSAKEGVGTNYGYTF
clone_size: few; j_call: TRBJ2-5; d_call: NA; v_call: TRBV9; cdr3_nt: TGTGCCAGCAGCGTAGGCGGGCGGGAGACCCAGTACTTC; cdr3_aa: CASSVGGRETQYF
clone_size: many; j_call: TRBJ2-3; d_call: TRBD2; v_call: TRBV18; cdr3_nt: TGTGCCAGCTCACCTCCAATGACTAGCGGTCTTACGCAGTATTTT; cdr3_aa: CASSPPMTSGLTQYF
clone_size: NA; j_call: TRBJ1-2; d_call: NA; v_call: TRBV20-1; cdr3_nt: TGCAGTGCTAGACCCCCAGAGAGGGCTAAAATTAACTATGGCTACACCTTC; cdr3_aa: CSARPPERAKINYGYTF
clone_size: many; j_call: TRBJ1-1; d_call: NA; v_call: TRBV10-1; cdr3_nt: TGCGCCAGCAGTGAGTCGATGTCGGGACTAGAAGCTTTCTTT; cdr3_aa: CASSESMSGLEAFF
clone_size: NA; j_call: TRBJ2-1; d_call: NA; v_call: TRBV28; cdr3_nt: TGTGCCAGCCGGACAACGAAGGGGGGGGGACACAATGAGCAGTTCTTC; cdr3_aa: CASRTTKGGGHNEQFF
clone_size: NA; j_call: TRBJ1-1; d_call: NA; v_call: TRBV7-9; cdr3_nt: TGTGCCAGTATGGTGGGCGAGATGAACACTGAAGCTTTCTTT; cdr3_aa: CASMVGEMNTEAFF
clone_size: many; j_call: TRBJ2-5; d_call: NA; v_call: TRBV10-3; cdr3_nt: TGTGCCATCAGTGTGGTAGCCCAAGAGACCCAGTACTTC; cdr3_aa: CAISVVAQETQYF
clone_size: many; j_call: TRBJ2-1; d_call: NA; v_call: TRBV11-2; cdr3_nt: TGTGCCAGCAGCTCCGGTGACCGGTACAATGAGCAGTTCTTC; cdr3_aa: CASSSGDRYNEQFF
clone_size: few; j_call: TRBJ2-1; d_call: TRBD1; v_call: TRBV7-9; cdr3_nt: TGTGCCAGCAGCTTCAGGGACAGGGGGTATCATGAGCAGTTCTTC; cdr3_aa: CASSFRDRGYHEQFF
clone_size: NA; j_call: TRBJ2-1; d_call: NA; v_call: TRBV7-8; cdr3_nt: TGTGCCAGCAGCTTAGACAGGAACCCGGAGTTCTTC; cdr3_aa: CASSLDRNPEFF
clone_size: NA; j_call: TRBJ2-7; d_call: NA; v_call: TRBV12-3/TRBV12-4; cdr3_nt: TGTGCCAGTCAAGAAGTGGCAGGGGTGGCCTACGAGCAGTACTTC; cdr3_aa: CASQEVAGVAYEQYF
clone_size: NA; j_call: TRBJ1-2; d_call: NA; v_call: TRBV28; cdr3_nt: TGTGCCAGCAGTCATCGGGCTACCTATGGCTACACCTTC; cdr3_aa: CASSHRATYGYTF
clone_size: NA; j_call: TRBJ2-5; d_call: NA; v_call: TRBV11-2; cdr3_nt: TGTGCCAGCAGAATATCCCCGGGGGCAGGGGAGACCCAGTACTTC; cdr3_aa: CASRISPGAGETQYF
clone_size: many; j_call: TRBJ2-3; d_call: NA; v_call: TRBV10-3; cdr3_nt: TGTGCCATCGGAAACAAACGCACGGATACGCAGTATTTT; cdr3_aa: CAIGNKRTDTQYF
clone_size: many; j_call: TRBJ2-2; d_call: NA; v_call: TRBV6-5; cdr3_nt: TGTGCCAGCAGTTACTCCGGGGCCGCGAACACCGGGGAGCTGTTTTTT; cdr3_aa: CASSYSGAANTGELFF
clone_size: NA; j_call: TRBJ2-2; d_call: NA; v_call: TRBV2; cdr3_nt: TGTGCCAGCAGTGATGTGGGGGCCGGGACCGGGGAGCTGTTTTTT; cdr3_aa: CASSDVGAGTGELFF
clone_size: NA; j_call: TRBJ1-3; d_call: NA; v_call: TRBV6-5; cdr3_nt: TGTGCCAGCAGTTACTCGTATCAGCCGGTTGGGACCATATATTTT; cdr3_aa: CASSYSYQPVGTIYF
clone_size: many; j_call: TRBJ2-7; d_call: NA; v_call: TRBV28; cdr3_nt: TGTGCCAGCAGCCCTGGGCGGGACACCGAGCAGTACTTC; cdr3_aa: CASSPGRDTEQYF
clone_size: many; j_call: TRBJ1-1; d_call: NA; v_call: TRBV12-3/TRBV12-4; cdr3_nt: TGTGCCAGCAGTTTGACCCGGGCGGGCACTGAAGCTTTCTTT; cdr3_aa: CASSLTRAGTEAFF
clone_size: NA; j_call: TRBJ2-5; d_call: NA; v_call: TRBV6-1; cdr3_nt: TGTGCCAGCAGTGAGTACAGTCAAGAGACCCAGTACTTC; cdr3_aa: CASSEYSQETQYF
clone_size: many; j_call: TRBJ2-2; d_call: TRBD2; v_call: TRBV14; cdr3_nt: TGTGCCAGCAGCCCGAGCGGGACTACCGTCGTTACCGGGGAGCTGTTTTTT; cdr3_aa: CASSPSGTTVVTGELFF
clone_size: NA; j_call: TRBJ2-7; d_call: NA; v_call: TRBV27; cdr3_nt: TGTGCCAGCAGGGACCGGTACGAGCAGTACTTC; cdr3_aa: CASRDRYEQYF
clone_size: few; j_call: TRBJ2-7; d_call: NA; v_call: TRBV10-3; cdr3_nt: TGTGCCATCAGCCATAGCTCCTACGAGCAGTACTTC; cdr3_aa: CAISHSSYEQYF
clone_size: many; j_call: TRBJ2-1; d_call: NA; v_call: TRBV2; cdr3_nt: TGTGCCAGCAATAATAGGGACCTATTGCAGTTCTTC; cdr3_aa: CASNNRDLLQFF
clone_size: few; j_call: TRBJ2-3; d_call: TRBD2; v_call: TRBV11-2; cdr3_nt: TGTGCCAGCAGCCCACTAGCGCCCAAAACAGATACGCAGTATTTT; cdr3_aa: CASSPLAPKTDTQYF
clone_size: NA; j_call: TRBJ1-3; d_call: NA; v_call: TRBV6-1; cdr3_nt: TGTGCCAGCACCCCGGACCGTTTCTTTGGAAACACCATATATTTT; cdr3_aa: CASTPDRFFGNTIYF
clone_size: NA; j_call: TRBJ2-1; d_call: TRBD1; v_call: TRBV12-3/TRBV12-4; cdr3_nt: TGTGCCAGCACCCTCTCAAGGGACAGGGCCCCCTCCTACAATGAGCAGTTCTTC; cdr3_aa: CASTLSRDRAPSYNEQFF
clone_size: many; j_call: TRBJ1-1; d_call: TRBD1; v_call: TRBV12-3/TRBV12-4; cdr3_nt: TGTGCCAGCAGTCCGGGCGAGGGGGCGGTGAGGGCTTTCTTT; cdr3_aa: CASSPGEGAVRAFF
clone_size: NA; j_call: TRBJ2-1; d_call: TRBD1; v_call: TRBV12-3/TRBV12-4; cdr3_nt: TGTGCCAGCAGCATGGGGACAGGATACAATGAGCAGTTCTTC; cdr3_aa: CASSMGTGYNEQFF
clone_size: few; j_call: TRBJ1-1; d_call: NA; v_call: TRBV25-1; cdr3_nt: TGTGCCAGCAGGACAGGCAAGAACACTGAAGCTTTCTTT; cdr3_aa: CASRTGKNTEAFF
clone_size: NA; j_call: TRBJ2-7; d_call: NA; v_call: TRBV20-1; cdr3_nt: TGCAGTGCTAGAGTAGATTACGAGCAGTACTTC; cdr3_aa: CSARVDYEQYF
clone_size: few; j_call: TRBJ1-5; d_call: NA; v_call: TRBV28; cdr3_nt: TGTGCCAGCAGTTTGGGTGCTCAGCCCCAGCATTTT; cdr3_aa: CASSLGAQPQHF
clone_size: many; j_call: TRBJ2-2; d_call: NA; v_call: TRBV12-3/TRBV12-4; cdr3_nt: TGTGCCAGCAGCCGGGGAGGATTGAACACCGGGGAGCTGTTTTTT; cdr3_aa: CASSRGGLNTGELFF
clone_size: NA; j_call: TRBJ2-3; d_call: NA; v_call: TRBV20-1; cdr3_nt: TGCAGTGCTAGATTCCAGAGCACAGATACGCAGTATTTT; cdr3_aa: CSARFQSTDTQYF
clone_size: many; j_call: TRBJ2-7; d_call: NA; v_call: TRBV29-1; cdr3_nt: TGCAGCGTTGAGGCTGGACCTCTTACCTACGAGCAGTACTTC; cdr3_aa: CSVEAGPLTYEQYF
clone_size: few; j_call: TRBJ2-2; d_call: NA; v_call: TRBV6-1; cdr3_nt: TGTGCCAGCAACAGACTCGACACCGGGGAGCTGTTTTTT; cdr3_aa: CASNRLDTGELFF
clone_size: NA; j_call: TRBJ2-1; d_call: NA; v_call: TRBV15; cdr3_nt: TGTGCCACCAGCACTACCCGAGGGGGGCCGGACAATGAGCAGTTCTTC; cdr3_aa: CATSTTRGGPDNEQFF
clone_size: NA; j_call: TRBJ2-3; d_call: NA; v_call: TRBV27; cdr3_nt: TGTGCCAGCAGTCTACAGTATTCTACTAGCACAGATACGCAGTATTTT; cdr3_aa: CASSLQYSTSTDTQYF